This entry concerns a single TCR beta chain. The antigen remains unidentified. The germline gene is not matched at one end of the junction; a read error may be the cause. The germline V gene encodes CDR1 SSHAT and CDR2 FNYEAQ (reference sequence). The CDR3 covers 16 residues. The protocol was immunoSEQ multiplex PCR, while the TCRdb copy is restricted to in-frame clones and leaves out a portion. Of tens of thousands of clones listed, roughly 80% are singletons. This specimen comes from a study of early stage breast cancer tumors. Findings of the study overall: Functional markers like CD4, CD8 and FOXP3 were missed in bulk sequencing. Tumor and normal breast were distinguished via blood comparison in about 90% of the 16 patients.

The chain is built from TRBV7-7 and TRBJ2-5; 7 bases fit TRBD1. The sequenced material came from blood. The TCR was taken from a person aged 55 to 75 with breast cancer. The CDR3 sequence is CASSPQLGRGGETQYF. CDR3 nucleotides: TGTGCTAGCAGCCCCCAGCTGGGGAGAGGGGGCGAGACCCAGTACTTC. The full variable domain, completed using reference TRBV7-7 and TRBJ2-5, is GAGVSQSPRYKVTKRGQDVTLRCDPISSHATLYWYQQALGQGPEFLTYFNYEAQPDKSGLPSDRFSAERPEGSISTLTIQRTEQRDSAMYRCASSPQLGRGGETQYFGPGTRLLVL.